This TCR beta chain is drawn from a study of shared clonotypes between healthy human individuals. Study-level background: Every donor yielded three CD4 naive, three CD4 memory, two CD8 naive and one CD8 memory plate. Overall study findings and caveats: A generally larger estimated richness was seen in naive subsets than in memory subsets.

Sequencing used immunoSEQ multiplex PCR; TCRdb keeps in-frame clones, though not all of them. The sample carries about 2.3 million clones, 85% to 95% recorded once. This clone was recorded only once. Its antigen is undetermined. Germline CDR1 reads MNHEY; CDR2 reads SVGAGI. The CDR3 totals 15 residues. Trimming removed 2 bases from V and 4 bases from J, with 14 bases in between. J is TRBJ1-2 and V is TRBV6-5; D may be TRBD1 (5 bases). The clonotype comes from a man aged 18 to 29 in good health. Some clones in this sample may be carry-over from other donors' samples. Sequencing was performed on naive CD4+ T cells from PBMCs. Stated subset: CD45RA+ positively selected. CDR3 DNA sequence: TGTGCCAGCAGTTACGGGACCGGGACCAGCTATGGCTACACCTTC. Its translation is CASSYGTGTSYGYTF.